This T cell receptor beta chain was recorded in a study of blood T cell repertoires in COVID-19. For the study at large: The United States, Italy and Spain provided the acute and convalescent COVID-19 samples. PBMCs, B-cell-depleted T cells, or T cells provided the cDNA or gDNA that made up the material.

Original methodology: By means of reference gene primer amplification, nucleated cell counts were estimated. Sequenced by immunoSEQ multiplex PCR; TCRdb stores in-frame clones only, minus some. The V and J calls and the clone size are those of that table, but D and trimming were determined from the DNA. Of more than 90,000 clones listed, 87% were seen once; the top ten hold approximately 20%. Germline assignment: CDR1 KGHSH and CDR2 LQKENI. Trimming cost V 4 bases and J 2 bases, with 15 bases left between them. CDR3 length: 16 amino acids. While infection was still active, Seattle patients were enrolled and then followed longitudinally.

Sequencing used peripheral blood. The chain uses TRBV18 and TRBJ1-3; the D gene is possibly TRBD1 (6 bases). The TCR sequence derives from a woman in her fifties or sixties with COVID-19, enrolled during active disease. CDR3 bases: TGTGCCAGCTCACTTCTCGGCAGGGGCGCTGGAAACACCATATATTTT. It is translated as CASSLLGRGAGNTIYF.